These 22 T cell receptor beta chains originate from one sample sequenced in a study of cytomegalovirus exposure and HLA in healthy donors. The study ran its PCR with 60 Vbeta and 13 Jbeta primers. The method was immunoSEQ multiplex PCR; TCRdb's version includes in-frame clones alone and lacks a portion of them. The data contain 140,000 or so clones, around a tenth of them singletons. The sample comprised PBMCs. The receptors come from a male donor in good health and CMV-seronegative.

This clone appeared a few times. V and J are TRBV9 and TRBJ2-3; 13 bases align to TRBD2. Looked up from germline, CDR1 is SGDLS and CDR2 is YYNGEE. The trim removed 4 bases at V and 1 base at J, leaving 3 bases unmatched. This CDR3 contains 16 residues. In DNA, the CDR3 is TGTGCCAGCAGCATCGGACTAGCGGGGGGCACAGATACGCAGTATTTT. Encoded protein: CASSIGLAGGTDTQYF.

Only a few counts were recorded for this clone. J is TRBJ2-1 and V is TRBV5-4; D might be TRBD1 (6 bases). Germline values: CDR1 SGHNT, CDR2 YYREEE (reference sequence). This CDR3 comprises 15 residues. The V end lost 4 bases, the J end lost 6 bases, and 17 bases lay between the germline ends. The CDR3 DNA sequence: TGTGCCAGCAGCCCCCAGGAGCTAGGGGGCAATGAGCAGTTCTTC. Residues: CASSPQELGGNEQFF.

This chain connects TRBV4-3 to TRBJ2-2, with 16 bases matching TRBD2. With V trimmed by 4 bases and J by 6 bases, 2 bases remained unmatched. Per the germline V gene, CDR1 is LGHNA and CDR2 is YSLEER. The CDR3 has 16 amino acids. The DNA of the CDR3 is TGCGCCAGCAGCCCCGGGACTAGCGGGGGGGCCGGGGAGCTGTTTTTT. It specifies CASSPGTSGGAGELFF.

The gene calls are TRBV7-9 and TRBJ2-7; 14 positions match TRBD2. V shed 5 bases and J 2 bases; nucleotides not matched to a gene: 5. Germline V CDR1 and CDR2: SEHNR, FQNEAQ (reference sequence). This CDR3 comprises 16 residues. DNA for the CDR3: TGTGCCAGCAGCACTCAGGGACTAGCGGGAGCCTACGAGCAGTACTTC. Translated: CASSTQGLAGAYEQYF.

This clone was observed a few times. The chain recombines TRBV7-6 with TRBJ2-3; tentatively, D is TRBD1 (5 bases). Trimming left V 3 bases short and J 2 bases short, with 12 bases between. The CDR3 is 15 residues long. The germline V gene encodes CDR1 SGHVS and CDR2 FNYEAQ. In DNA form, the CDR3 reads TGTGCCAGCAGCTTCGATTCCAGGGTCACAGATACGCAGTATTTT. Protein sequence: CASSFDSRVTDTQYF.

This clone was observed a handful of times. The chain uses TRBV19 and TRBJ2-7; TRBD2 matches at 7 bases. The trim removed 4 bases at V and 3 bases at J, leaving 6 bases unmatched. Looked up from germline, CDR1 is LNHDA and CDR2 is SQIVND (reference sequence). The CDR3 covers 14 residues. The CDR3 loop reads CASSTRLADYEQYF. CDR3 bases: TGTGCCAGTAGTACCCGACTAGCAGACTACGAGCAGTACTTC.

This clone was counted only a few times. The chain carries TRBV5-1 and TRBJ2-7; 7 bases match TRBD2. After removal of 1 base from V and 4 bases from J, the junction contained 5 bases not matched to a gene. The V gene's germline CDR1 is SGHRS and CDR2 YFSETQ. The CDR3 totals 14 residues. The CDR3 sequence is CASSLSGDSYEQYF. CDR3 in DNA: TGCGCCAGCAGCTTGAGCGGGGATTCGTACGAGCAGTACTTC.

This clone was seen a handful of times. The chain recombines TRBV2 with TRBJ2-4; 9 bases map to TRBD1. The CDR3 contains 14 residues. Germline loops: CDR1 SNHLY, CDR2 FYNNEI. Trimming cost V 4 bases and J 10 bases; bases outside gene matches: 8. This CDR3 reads CASSGTGQGGIQYF. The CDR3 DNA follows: TGTGCCAGCAGTGGGACGGGACAGGGAGGGATTCAGTACTTC.

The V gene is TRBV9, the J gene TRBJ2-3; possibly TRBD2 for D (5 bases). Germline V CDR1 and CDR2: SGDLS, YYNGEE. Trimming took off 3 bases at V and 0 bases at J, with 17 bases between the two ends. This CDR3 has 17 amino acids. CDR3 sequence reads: CASSASSLKSSTDTQYF. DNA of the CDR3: TGTGCCAGCAGCGCTAGCAGCCTAAAGTCTAGCACAGATACGCAGTATTTT.

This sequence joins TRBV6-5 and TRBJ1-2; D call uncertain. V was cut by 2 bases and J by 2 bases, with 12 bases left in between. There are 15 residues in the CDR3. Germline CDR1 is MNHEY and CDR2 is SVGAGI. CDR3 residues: CASSYTVGRNYGYTF. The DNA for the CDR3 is TGTGCCAGCAGTTACACTGTGGGGAGGAACTATGGCTACACCTTC.

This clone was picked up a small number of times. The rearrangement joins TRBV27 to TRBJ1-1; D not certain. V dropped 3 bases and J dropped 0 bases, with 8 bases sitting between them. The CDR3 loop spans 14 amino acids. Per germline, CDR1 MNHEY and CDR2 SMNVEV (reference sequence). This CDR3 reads CASSLSGLNTEAFF. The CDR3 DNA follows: TGTGCCAGCAGTTTGTCGGGTCTGAACACTGAAGCTTTCTTT.

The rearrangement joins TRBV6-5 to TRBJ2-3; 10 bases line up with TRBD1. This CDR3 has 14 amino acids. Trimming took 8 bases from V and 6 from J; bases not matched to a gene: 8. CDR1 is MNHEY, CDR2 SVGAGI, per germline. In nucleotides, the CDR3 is TGTGCCAGCTCGACAGGGGGCAGAATGGATACGCAGTATTTT. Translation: CASSTGGRMDTQYF.

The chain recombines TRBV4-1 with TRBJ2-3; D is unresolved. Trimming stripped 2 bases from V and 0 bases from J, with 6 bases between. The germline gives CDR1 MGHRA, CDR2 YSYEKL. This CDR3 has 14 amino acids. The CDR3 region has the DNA TGCGCCAGCAGCCAACCTTCTAGCACAGATACGCAGTATTTT. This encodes CASSQPSSTDTQYF.

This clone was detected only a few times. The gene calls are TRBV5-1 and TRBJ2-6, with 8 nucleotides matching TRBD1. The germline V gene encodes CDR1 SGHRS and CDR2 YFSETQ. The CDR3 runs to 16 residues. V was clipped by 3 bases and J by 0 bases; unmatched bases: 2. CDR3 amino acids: CASSSGQGSGANVLTF. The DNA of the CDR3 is TGCGCCAGCAGCTCTGGACAGGGCTCTGGGGCCAACGTCCTGACTTTC. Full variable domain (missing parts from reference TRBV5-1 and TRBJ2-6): KAGVTQTPRYLIKTRGQQVTLSCSPISGHRSVSWYQQTPGQGLQFLFEYFSETQRNKGNFPGRFSGRQFSNSRSEMNVSTLELGDSALYLCASSSGQGSGANVLTFGAGSRLTVL.

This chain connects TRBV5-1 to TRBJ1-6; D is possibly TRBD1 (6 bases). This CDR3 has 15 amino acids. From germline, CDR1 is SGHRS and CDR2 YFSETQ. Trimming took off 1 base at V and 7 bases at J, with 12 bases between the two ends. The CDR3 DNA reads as TGCGCCAGCAGCTTGTTTCAGGGGACAAATTCACCCCTCCACTTT. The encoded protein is CASSLFQGTNSPLHF.

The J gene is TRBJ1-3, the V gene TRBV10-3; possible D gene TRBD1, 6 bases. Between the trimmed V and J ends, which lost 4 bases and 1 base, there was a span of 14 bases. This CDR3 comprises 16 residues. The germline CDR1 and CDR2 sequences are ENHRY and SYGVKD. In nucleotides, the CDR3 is TGTGCCATCAGTGGACTTACAGGGAGATCTGGAAACACCATATATTTT. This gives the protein CAISGLTGRSGNTIYF.

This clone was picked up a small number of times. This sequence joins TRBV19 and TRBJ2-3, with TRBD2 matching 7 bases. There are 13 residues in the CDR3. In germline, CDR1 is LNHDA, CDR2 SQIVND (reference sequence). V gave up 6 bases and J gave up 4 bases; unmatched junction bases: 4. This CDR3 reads CASRRLAADTQYF. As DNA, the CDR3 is TGTGCCAGTAGGAGACTAGCTGCAGATACGCAGTATTTT.

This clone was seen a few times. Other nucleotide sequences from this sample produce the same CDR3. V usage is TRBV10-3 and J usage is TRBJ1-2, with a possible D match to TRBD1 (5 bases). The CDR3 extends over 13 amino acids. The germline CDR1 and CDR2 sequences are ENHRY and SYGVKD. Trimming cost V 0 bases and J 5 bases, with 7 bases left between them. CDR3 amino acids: CAISESQGYGYTF. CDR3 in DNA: TGTGCCATCAGTGAGTCCCAGGGTTATGGCTACACCTTC.

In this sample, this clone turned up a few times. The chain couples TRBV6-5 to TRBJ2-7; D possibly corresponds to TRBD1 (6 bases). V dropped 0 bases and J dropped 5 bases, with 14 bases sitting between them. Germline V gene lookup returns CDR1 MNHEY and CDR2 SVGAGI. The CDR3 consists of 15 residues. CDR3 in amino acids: CASSYSNRARNEQYF. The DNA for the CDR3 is TGTGCCAGCAGTTACTCGAACAGGGCGAGAAACGAGCAGTACTTC.

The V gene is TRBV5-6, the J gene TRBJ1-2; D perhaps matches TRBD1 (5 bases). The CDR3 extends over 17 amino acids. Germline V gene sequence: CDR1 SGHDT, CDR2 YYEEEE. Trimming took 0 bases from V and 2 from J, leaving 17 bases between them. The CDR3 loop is CASSLVMTDGANYGYTF. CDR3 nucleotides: TGTGCCAGCAGCTTGGTAATGACAGATGGGGCAAACTATGGCTACACCTTC.

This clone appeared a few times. The CDR3 spells CASSWDRLHGELFF. The CDR3 nucleotides are TGTGCCAGCAGCTGGGACAGATTGCACGGGGAGCTGTTTTTT. The genes are TRBV7-9 and TRBJ2-2, with 7 bases identical to TRBD1. J gave up 7 bases and V 4 bases, and 6 bases lay outside the gene matches. The CDR3 loop spans 14 amino acids. CDR1 and CDR2 (germline): SEHNR, FQNEAQ (reference sequence).

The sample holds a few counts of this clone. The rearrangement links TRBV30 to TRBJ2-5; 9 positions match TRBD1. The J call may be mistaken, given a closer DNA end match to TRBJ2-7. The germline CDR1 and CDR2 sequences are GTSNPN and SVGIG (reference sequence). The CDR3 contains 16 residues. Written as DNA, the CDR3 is TGTGCCTGGAGCGGAAGAGGACAGGGGTTCTCCTACGAGCAGTACTTC. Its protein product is CAWSGRGQGFSYEQYF.